This TCR beta chain was documented in a study of regulatory T cells in long-lasting Graves disease. TCR beta libraries were built with iRepertoire HTBI primers and Arm-PCR of CDR3 regions. The authors' processing: Detected in the samples were just over 60 TRBV and 14 TRBJ segments. TCRdb passed the multiplex PCR reads through MiXCR, listing each CDR3 protein once. The V and J calls reflect TCRdb's pipeline rather than the authors' work. Of 240,000 or so distinct CDR3 sequences detected, about 19% appear once; the ten largest clones hold more than 11%. The time point: newly diagnosed GD, antithyroid drugs for less than 3 months. Making the TCR library involved RNA that had been extracted from PBMCs. American Thyroid Association guidelines were used to diagnose Graves' disease. In its sample, this clonotype was seen many times. Antigen: not known. Germline V gene data show CDR1 as SNHLY and CDR2 as FYNNEI. Deletions cut 3 bases from V and 2 bases from J, with 9 bases between. This CDR3 has 14 residues.

Findings and caveats of the study: Lower TCR diversity was seen in persistent Graves' patients than in newly diagnosed ones. Persistent disease samples used TRBV28, TRBJ1-2 and TRBJ2-5 preferentially.

The chain couples TRBV2 to TRBJ2-3; no definite D call. The sequence came from a female donor with Graves disease. This material consisted of peripheral blood mononuclear cells (PBMCs), taken at new diagnosis, from a patient treated with antithyroid drugs. DNA for the CDR3: TGTGCCAGCAGTGACGGCTTTGACACAGATACGCAGTATTTT. Its translation: CASSDGFDTDTQYF.